This T cell receptor beta chain was recovered during a study of control samples from healthy donors and cancer patients. Libraries were prepared by immunoSEQ multiplex PCR; TCRdb keeps only in-frame clonotypes and omits some of them. The repertoire consists of approximately 69,000 clones, with over 85% occurring once and the leading ten covering over 4.5%. The CDR3 is made up of 14 amino acids. Germline V gives CDR1 SGHTA, CDR2 FQGNSA. V dropped 1 base and J dropped 9 bases, with 13 bases sitting between them. V gene TRBV7-2 combines with J gene TRBJ1-5; a weak D match, TRBD1 (5 bases). The sample taken for sequencing was PBMCs. The sequence was collected from a man aged 55-75 years with colorectal cancer. This chain's CDR3 is CASSLEPGVRPQHF. DNA for the CDR3: TGTGCCAGCAGCTTAGAACCGGGGGTGAGGCCCCAGCATTTT. Full variable domain (rest looked up from reference TRBV7-2 and TRBJ1-5): GAGVSQSPSNKVTEKGKDVELRCDPISGHTALYWYRQSLGQGLEFLIYFQGNSAPDKSGLPSDRFSAERTGGSVSTLTIQRTQQEDSAVYLCASSLEPGVRPQHFGDGTRLSIL.